Below are 4 T cell receptor beta chains sequenced from a single sample in a study of T cell responses to AZD1222 COVID-19 vaccine. The assay was immunoSEQ multiplex PCR, and TCRdb's table has in-frame clones only and misses some. The sample has 80,000 or so clones, under 95% seen once. The material sequenced was peripheral blood, taken 28 days after the second AZD1222 dose. The receptor source for this set is an adult who received the AZD1222 COVID-19 vaccine.

The V gene is TRBV6-1, the J gene TRBJ2-1; 8 bases are shared with TRBD2. From germline, CDR1 is MNHNS and CDR2 SASEGT. V shed 1 base, J shed 11 bases, and the junction held 4 bases outside the gene matches. The CDR3 runs to 13 residues. In DNA form, the CDR3 reads TGTGCCAGCAGTGAAGAACTAGCGGATAAGCAGTTCTTC. This encodes CASSEELADKQFF.

The V and J genes are TRBV7-2 and TRBJ2-1; D is uncertain. V was pared by 5 bases and J by 6 bases, with 11 bases between. CDR3 size: 13 residues. CDR1 SGHTA and CDR2 FQGNSA come from the germline V gene. CDR3 residues: CASSISLGNEQFF. The DNA of the CDR3 is TGTGCCAGCAGCATATCCCTCGGCAATGAGCAGTTCTTC.

This clone appeared a single time. The chain has TRBV19 and TRBJ2-7; 9 positions match TRBD1. Germline assignment: CDR1 LNHDA and CDR2 SQIVND (reference sequence). CDR3 length equals 16 residues. V gave up 1 base and J gave up 2 bases; unmatched junction bases: 6. DNA for the CDR3: TGTGCCAGTAGTATAGGGCCGGGACAGGGACCCTACGAGCAGTACTTC. Amino acids: CASSIGPGQGPYEQYF.

The V and J genes are TRBV21-1 and TRBJ2-3; no check of the table's D call, TRBD2, against the DNA was made. TRBV21-1 is a pseudogene segment. The CDR3 length is 18 residues. The CDR3, as DNA: TGTGCCAGCAGGGGAGCGGGAGGGCGGCCTTCCTCCACAGATACGCAGTATTTT. This encodes CASRGAGGRPSSTDTQYF.